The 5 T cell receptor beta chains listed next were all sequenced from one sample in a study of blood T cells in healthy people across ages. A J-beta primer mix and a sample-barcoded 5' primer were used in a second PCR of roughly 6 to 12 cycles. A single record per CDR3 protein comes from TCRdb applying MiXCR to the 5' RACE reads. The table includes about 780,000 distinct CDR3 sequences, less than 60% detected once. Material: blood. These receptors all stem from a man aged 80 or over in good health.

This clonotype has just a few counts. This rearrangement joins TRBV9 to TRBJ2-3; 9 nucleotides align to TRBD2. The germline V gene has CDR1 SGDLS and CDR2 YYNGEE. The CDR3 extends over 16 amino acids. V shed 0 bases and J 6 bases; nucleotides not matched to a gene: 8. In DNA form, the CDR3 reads TGTGCCAGCAGCGTAGGAGATAGCGGGAGACGGGATACGCAGTATTTT. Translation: CASSVGDSGRRDTQYF.

The CDR3 region has the DNA TGCAGTGCTAGAGCTAATAGCGGGACCTACGAGCAGTACTTC. It encodes CSARANSGTYEQYF. The gene calls are TRBV20-1 and TRBJ2-7, with 8 bases fitting TRBD2. Germline V gene lookup returns CDR1 DFQATT and CDR2 SNEGSKA (reference sequence). The CDR3 is made up of 14 amino acids. Germline trimming cut 1 base from V and 2 bases from J; bases unmatched to any gene: 4.

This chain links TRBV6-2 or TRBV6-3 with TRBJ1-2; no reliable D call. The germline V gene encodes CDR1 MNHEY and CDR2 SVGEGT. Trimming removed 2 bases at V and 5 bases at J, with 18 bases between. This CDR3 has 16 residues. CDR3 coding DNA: TGTGCCAGCAGTTACCGGAACCTTGGGCCCTCTTATGGCTACACCTTC. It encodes CASSYRNLGPSYGYTF.

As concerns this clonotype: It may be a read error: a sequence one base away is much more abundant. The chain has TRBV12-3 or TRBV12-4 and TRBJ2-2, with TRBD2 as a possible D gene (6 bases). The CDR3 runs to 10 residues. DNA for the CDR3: TGTGCCAGCAGTTTGGGGGGGCTGTTTTTT. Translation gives CASSLGGLFF.

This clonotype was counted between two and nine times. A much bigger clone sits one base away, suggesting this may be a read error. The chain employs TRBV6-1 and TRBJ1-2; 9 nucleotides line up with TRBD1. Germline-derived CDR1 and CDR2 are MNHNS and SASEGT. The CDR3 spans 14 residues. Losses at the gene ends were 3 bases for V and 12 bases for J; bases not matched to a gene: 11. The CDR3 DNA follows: TGTGCCAGCAGTGACGCGGGACAGGGAACGACGGACACCTTC. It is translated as CASSDAGQGTTDTF.